Listed below are T cell receptor beta chains from one sample, sequenced in a study of blood T cell repertoires in COVID-19. Clones were read by immunoSEQ multiplex PCR, and TCRdb kept only the in-frame ones, dropping some. The table has fewer than 100,000 clones, about 86% seen once; the top ten hold approximately 15%. The specimen was peripheral blood. The receptors shown here come from a human donor in a cohort sampled during active COVID-19. CDR3s include the opening cysteine and the closing phenylalanine or tryptophan. Each record gives: D gene, V gene, clone size, CDR3 length, J gene, CDR3 DNA, CDR3 protein. D genes are given only for firm matches. Clone size is shown for a subset of rows, as once, few, many or a class of expanded clone.

D gene: .
V gene: TRBV9
clone size: few
CDR3 length: 17
J gene: TRBJ2-2
CDR3 DNA: TGTGCCAGCAGCCCCACCAGCCGGGGGGCTAACACCGGGGAGCTGTTTTTT
CDR3 protein: CASSPTSRGANTGELFF

D gene: TRBD2
V gene: TRBV3-1/TRBV3-2
clone size: .
CDR3 length: 15
J gene: TRBJ2-7
CDR3 DNA: TGTGCCAGCAGCCGGAGTAGCGGGGGAGCGTACGAGCAGTACTTC
CDR3 protein: CASSRSSGGAYEQYF

D gene: TRBD2
V gene: TRBV6-6
clone size: once
CDR3 length: 15
J gene: TRBJ2-7
CDR3 DNA: TGTGCCAGCAGTTCCAGGGGCCTAGCGGGAACCGAGCAGTACTTC
CDR3 protein: CASSSRGLAGTEQYF

D gene: .
V gene: TRBV25-1
clone size: .
CDR3 length: 12
J gene: TRBJ1-2
CDR3 DNA: TGTGCCAGCAGTGTGTCAGACTATGGCTACACCTTC
CDR3 protein: CASSVSDYGYTF

D gene: TRBD2
V gene: TRBV9
clone size: .
CDR3 length: 17
J gene: TRBJ2-5
CDR3 DNA: TGTGCCAGCAGCGTAGCTCCGTCTAGCGGGGGCCAAGAGACCCAGTACTTC
CDR3 protein: CASSVAPSSGGQETQYF

D gene: TRBD1
V gene: TRBV29-1
clone size: few
CDR3 length: 14
J gene: TRBJ2-7
CDR3 DNA: TGCAGCGTTTCCGGGACAGGGAGCTCCTACGAGCAGTACTTC
CDR3 protein: CSVSGTGSSYEQYF

D gene: TRBD1
V gene: TRBV7-9
clone size: .
CDR3 length: 18
J gene: TRBJ1-2
CDR3 DNA: TGTGCCAGCAGCACTGGACAGGGGACCCCTCAGATCAGCTATGGCTACACCTTC
CDR3 protein: CASSTGQGTPQISYGYTF

D gene: .
V gene: TRBV9
clone size: .
CDR3 length: 18
J gene: TRBJ2-2
CDR3 DNA: TGTGCCAGCAGCAGTAGTGAGGGGGTGCCTTGGGACACCGGGGAGCTGTTTTTT
CDR3 protein: CASSSSEGVPWDTGELFF

D gene: TRBD2
V gene: TRBV27
clone size: .
CDR3 length: 17
J gene: TRBJ2-3
CDR3 DNA: TGTGCCAGCAGTTTCATATTAGCGGGGGGGAGCACAGATACGCAGTATTTT
CDR3 protein: CASSFILAGGSTDTQYF

D gene: .
V gene: TRBV4-1
clone size: once
CDR3 length: 15
J gene: TRBJ1-2
CDR3 DNA: TGCGCCAGCAGCCCCGATTTTCCAGGGTACTATGGCTACACCTTC
CDR3 protein: CASSPDFPGYYGYTF

D gene: .
V gene: TRBV11-2
clone size: .
CDR3 length: 13
J gene: TRBJ2-5
CDR3 DNA: TGTGCCAGCAGCTTAATAACTCAAGAGACCCAGTACTTC
CDR3 protein: CASSLITQETQYF

D gene: TRBD1
V gene: TRBV4-2
clone size: .
CDR3 length: 16
J gene: TRBJ1-4
CDR3 DNA: TGTGCCAGCAGCCAAGCACAGGGGCTCTACAGTGAAAAACTGTTTTTT
CDR3 protein: CASSQAQGLYSEKLFF

D gene: .
V gene: TRBV18
clone size: once
CDR3 length: 13
J gene: TRBJ1-2
CDR3 DNA: TGTGCCAGCTCCCCCGGACAGACGGGGGGCTACACCTTC
CDR3 protein: CASSPGQTGGYTF

D gene: .
V gene: TRBV15
clone size: .
CDR3 length: 13
J gene: TRBJ2-5
CDR3 DNA: TGTGCCACCAGCAGACCCAGATACGAGACCCAGTACTTC
CDR3 protein: CATSRPRYETQYF

D gene: .
V gene: TRBV28
clone size: .
CDR3 length: 11
J gene: TRBJ1-1
CDR3 DNA: TGTGCCCTAGGGGGGGACACTGAAGCTTTCTTT
CDR3 protein: CALGGDTEAFF

D gene: TRBD1
V gene: TRBV19
clone size: .
CDR3 length: 15
J gene: TRBJ1-2
CDR3 DNA: TGTGCCAGTACCCCGGACAGGGCCCCTAACTATGGCTACACCTTC
CDR3 protein: CASTPDRAPNYGYTF

D gene: .
V gene: TRBV7-9
clone size: .
CDR3 length: 14
J gene: TRBJ2-3
CDR3 DNA: TGTGCCAGCAGCTTAAAGGCGGATACAGATACGCAGTATTTT
CDR3 protein: CASSLKADTDTQYF

D gene: TRBD2
V gene: TRBV27
clone size: .
CDR3 length: 14
J gene: TRBJ2-7
CDR3 DNA: TGTGCCAGCAGTCGTAGCGGGAGCTCCTACGAGCAGTACTTC
CDR3 protein: CASSRSGSSYEQYF

D gene: .
V gene: TRBV6-5
clone size: once
CDR3 length: 15
J gene: TRBJ2-4
CDR3 DNA: TGTGCCAGCAGTTACTCTTGGGAGGATGGAAACATTCAGTACTTC
CDR3 protein: CASSYSWEDGNIQYF

D gene: .
V gene: TRBV10-2
clone size: .
CDR3 length: 14
J gene: TRBJ2-7
CDR3 DNA: TGCGCCAGCAAAGCAGGGGATCCGACCTACGAGCAGTACTTC
CDR3 protein: CASKAGDPTYEQYF

D gene: TRBD2
V gene: TRBV6-6
clone size: .
CDR3 length: 15
J gene: TRBJ2-7
CDR3 DNA: TGTGCCAGCAGTTACGGACGGACTAGCGGGAGCGAGCAGTACTTC
CDR3 protein: CASSYGRTSGSEQYF

D gene: .
V gene: TRBV5-1
clone size: .
CDR3 length: 15
J gene: TRBJ1-3
CDR3 DNA: TGCGCCAGCAGCTTGGACAGCGGCTCTGGAAACACCATATATTTT
CDR3 protein: CASSLDSGSGNTIYF

D gene: .
V gene: TRBV30
clone size: .
CDR3 length: 13
J gene: TRBJ1-1
CDR3 DNA: TGTGCCTGGAGTGTACTGCTGGGTCGGGGAGCTTTCTTT
CDR3 protein: CAWSVLLGRGAFF

D gene: TRBD2
V gene: TRBV7-6
clone size: .
CDR3 length: 15
J gene: TRBJ2-3
CDR3 DNA: TGTGCCAGCAGCCTCCGGACTAGCGGGGAAGATACGCAGTATTTT
CDR3 protein: CASSLRTSGEDTQYF

D gene: TRBD1
V gene: TRBV29-1
clone size: .
CDR3 length: 14
J gene: TRBJ2-7
CDR3 DNA: TGCAGCGTGTTAGACAGGGGAATCTCCTACGAGCAGTACTTC
CDR3 protein: CSVLDRGISYEQYF

D gene: .
V gene: TRBV19
clone size: .
CDR3 length: 15
J gene: TRBJ1-5
CDR3 DNA: TGTGCCAGTAGTATTTCGGGGGATGGAAATCAGCCCCAGCATTTT
CDR3 protein: CASSISGDGNQPQHF

D gene: .
V gene: TRBV7-2
clone size: .
CDR3 length: 14
J gene: TRBJ1-2
CDR3 DNA: TGTGCCAGCAGCCCACGCAGGGGCCACTATGGCTACACCTTC
CDR3 protein: CASSPRRGHYGYTF

D gene: TRBD1
V gene: TRBV6-5
clone size: .
CDR3 length: 13
J gene: TRBJ2-5
CDR3 DNA: TGTGCCAGCAGTCAAACAGGGGCAGAGACCCAGTACTTC
CDR3 protein: CASSQTGAETQYF

D gene: .
V gene: TRBV29-1
clone size: once
CDR3 length: 11
J gene: TRBJ2-5
CDR3 DNA: TGCAGCGTTCAGACGGGATGGACCCAGTACTTC
CDR3 protein: CSVQTGWTQYF

D gene: TRBD1
V gene: TRBV18
clone size: .
CDR3 length: 15
J gene: TRBJ1-3
CDR3 DNA: TGTGCCAGCTCGCCACAGGGGTTCTCTGGAAACACCATATATTTT
CDR3 protein: CASSPQGFSGNTIYF

D gene: TRBD1
V gene: TRBV27
clone size: .
CDR3 length: 16
J gene: TRBJ2-2
CDR3 DNA: TGTGCCAGCAGTCACAGGGGGCGAGTAAACACCGGGGAGCTGTTTTTT
CDR3 protein: CASSHRGRVNTGELFF

D gene: .
V gene: TRBV5-1
clone size: .
CDR3 length: 14
J gene: TRBJ1-1
CDR3 DNA: TGCGCCAGCAGCTTGGATGGACAGAACACTGAAGCTTTCTTT
CDR3 protein: CASSLDGQNTEAFF

D gene: TRBD1
V gene: TRBV2
clone size: .
CDR3 length: 15
J gene: TRBJ2-2
CDR3 DNA: TGTGCCAGCACCCCGGGACAGGGGAGAACCGGGGAGCTGTTTTTT
CDR3 protein: CASTPGQGRTGELFF

D gene: .
V gene: TRBV6-6
clone size: .
CDR3 length: 11
J gene: TRBJ2-1
CDR3 DNA: TGTGCCAGCAGTCCAGCGGTAGAGCAGTTCTTC
CDR3 protein: CASSPAVEQFF

D gene: .
V gene: TRBV6-1
clone size: .
CDR3 length: 17
J gene: TRBJ1-3
CDR3 DNA: TGTGCCAGCAGTGAAAGTGTTCAGGGAGCGGGGGGAAACACCATATATTTT
CDR3 protein: CASSESVQGAGGNTIYF

D gene: .
V gene: TRBV4-1
clone size: .
CDR3 length: 19
J gene: TRBJ1-1
CDR3 DNA: TGCGCCAGCAGCAACGCCGGGAACTCCAACGGAGGAGAAAACACTGAAGCTTTCTTT
CDR3 protein: CASSNAGNSNGGENTEAFF

D gene: TRBD2
V gene: TRBV4-3
clone size: few
CDR3 length: 16
J gene: TRBJ2-7
CDR3 DNA: TGCGCCAGCAGCCAAGACGGGCGGGAGTCGGTCTACGAGCAGTACTTC
CDR3 protein: CASSQDGRESVYEQYF

D gene: TRBD2
V gene: TRBV3-1/TRBV3-2
clone size: .
CDR3 length: 13
J gene: TRBJ2-5
CDR3 DNA: TGTGCCAGCAGCTCGGGGGGGCCGGAGACCCAGTACTTC
CDR3 protein: CASSSGGPETQYF

D gene: TRBD2
V gene: TRBV19
clone size: once
CDR3 length: 17
J gene: TRBJ2-5
CDR3 DNA: TGTGCCAGTAGTATAGCCCCCTTGACTAGCGGGGGAGAGACCCAGTACTTC
CDR3 protein: CASSIAPLTSGGETQYF

D gene: .
V gene: TRBV9
clone size: .
CDR3 length: 16
J gene: TRBJ2-2
CDR3 DNA: TGTGCCAGCAGCACACTGACCGGGTCCTACACCGGGGAGCTGTTTTTT
CDR3 protein: CASSTLTGSYTGELFF

D gene: TRBD1
V gene: TRBV18
clone size: once
CDR3 length: 15
J gene: TRBJ1-2
CDR3 DNA: TGTGCCAGCTCACCCGGGACAGGAGGGGACTATGGCTACACCTTC
CDR3 protein: CASSPGTGGDYGYTF

D gene: .
V gene: TRBV28
clone size: .
CDR3 length: 14
J gene: TRBJ1-2
CDR3 DNA: TGTGCCAGCAGTTCATACCTACTTGTATATGGCTACACCTTC
CDR3 protein: CASSSYLLVYGYTF

D gene: .
V gene: TRBV2
clone size: .
CDR3 length: 12
J gene: TRBJ1-1
CDR3 DNA: TGTGCCAGCAGTGGGACACGAACTGAAGCTTTCTTT
CDR3 protein: CASSGTRTEAFF

D gene: TRBD2
V gene: TRBV7-3
clone size: .
CDR3 length: 15
J gene: TRBJ2-1
CDR3 DNA: TGTGCCAGCAGCCTGGGACTAGCGGGGAGTGATGAGCAGTTCTTC
CDR3 protein: CASSLGLAGSDEQFF

D gene: .
V gene: TRBV7-2
clone size: once
CDR3 length: 18
J gene: TRBJ2-1
CDR3 DNA: TGTGCCAGCAGCTTTCCTGTTAGCGGTACTTATACGCGGGGTGAGCAGTTCTTC
CDR3 protein: CASSFPVSGTYTRGEQFF

D gene: .
V gene: TRBV19
clone size: .
CDR3 length: 15
J gene: TRBJ2-7
CDR3 DNA: TGTGCCAGTAGTATTGAGGGACATTCGAATTTTGGGCAGTACTTC
CDR3 protein: CASSIEGHSNFGQYF

D gene: TRBD1
V gene: TRBV6-5
clone size: .
CDR3 length: 13
J gene: TRBJ2-1
CDR3 DNA: TGTGCCAGCGGGACAGATGCAAACAATGAGCAGTTCTTC
CDR3 protein: CASGTDANNEQFF

D gene: TRBD1
V gene: TRBV6-1
clone size: .
CDR3 length: 16
J gene: TRBJ1-1
CDR3 DNA: TGTGCCAGCAGTGAAGCGCATTACAGAGGGGGCGGTGGAGCTTTCTTT
CDR3 protein: CASSEAHYRGGGGAFF

D gene: .
V gene: TRBV30
clone size: .
CDR3 length: 13
J gene: TRBJ1-6
CDR3 DNA: TGTGCCTGGAAAGCCAGGGGTCGGTCACCCCTCCACTTT
CDR3 protein: CAWKARGRSPLHF